These 14 T cell receptor beta chains originate from one sample sequenced in a study of blood T cells in healthy people across ages (dated by TCRdb to about 2015). Libraries were prepared through 5' RACE. Reads for this sample came from an Illumina HiSeq 2500. A second PCR of about 6 to 12 cycles was performed with a sample-barcoded 5' primer and a J-beta primer mix. Through fastp at Q25 and MiXCR, TCRdb rebuilt clones from the public reads, retaining in-frame beta chains. When rows share a CDR3 protein, they turn into one entry using the most common DNA and genes. This sample lists over 700,000 distinct CDR3 sequences; about 55% were detected once. The ten largest account for about 38% of the sample. Material: blood. The receptors stem from an elderly man in good health.

The chain links TRBV20-1 to TRBJ2-1; TRBD2 matches at 13 bases. The CDR3 covers 16 residues. Germline CDR1 and CDR2: DFQATT and SNEGSKA (reference sequence). V lost 3 bases, J lost 1 base, and 3 bases stayed unmatched. This chain's CDR3 is CSASALAGGSYNEQFF. The CDR3 bases are TGCAGTGCTAGCGCACTAGCGGGAGGGTCCTACAATGAGCAGTTCTTC.

The chain recombines TRBV2 with TRBJ1-1; D is unclear. The germline V and J ends were trimmed by 6 bases and 5 bases, with 13 bases remaining between them. The CDR3 runs 13 residues. Per the germline V gene, CDR1 is SNHLY and CDR2 is FYNNEI. The CDR3 coding sequence is TGTGCCAGCAGCTCACCGAGAAGTACTGAAGCTTTCTTT. It yields the protein CASSSPRSTEAFF.

This chain uses TRBV12-3 or TRBV12-4 with TRBJ2-7; TRBD1 matches 9 bases. V lost 6 bases and J lost 3; bases outside the gene matches: 6. The CDR3 spans 14 residues. The CDR3 DNA reads TGTGCCAGCAGAGCGGGACAGGGAAACTACGAGCAGTACTTC. It is translated as CASRAGQGNYEQYF.

This rearrangement joins TRBV24-1 to TRBJ2-1; no reliable D call. V gave up 3 bases and J gave up 9 bases, with 11 bases separating them. CDR3 length equals 13 residues. Germline CDR1 reads KGHDR; CDR2 reads SFDVKD. This CDR3 reads CATSDARIGEQFF. CDR3 DNA sequence: TGTGCCACCAGTGATGCTAGAATCGGTGAGCAGTTCTTC.

The J gene is TRBJ2-4, the V gene TRBV7-2; maybe TRBD1 (6 bases). The J call may be wrong; the DNA end is better matched by TRBJ2-7. The CDR3 extends over 15 amino acids. Germline V gene data show CDR1 as SGHTA and CDR2 as FQGNSA. CDR3 DNA: TGTGCCAGCAGCCCTTGGGGGCTTGTGGGGCCCGAGCAGTACTTC. Its protein product is CASSPWGLVGPEQYF.

The chain carries TRBV28 and TRBJ2-7; the D is unclear. There are 14 residues in the CDR3. The V gene lost 6 bases and the J gene lost 2 bases, with 14 bases spanning the gap. Germline V gives CDR1 MDHEN, CDR2 SYDVKM. The chain's CDR3 is CASRPPPPTYEQYF. The CDR3 region has the DNA TGTGCCAGCAGACCTCCTCCGCCTACCTACGAGCAGTACTTC.

This clonotype was seen a handful of times. The chain is built from TRBV7-2 and TRBJ2-1, with 12 bases aligning to TRBD2. Per the germline V gene, CDR1 is SGHTA and CDR2 is FQGNSA. V shed 4 bases and J 8 bases; nucleotides not matched to a gene: 6. This CDR3 is 15 amino acids long. The CDR3 DNA reads as TGTGCCAGCAGCTATACTAGCGGGAGGATCGATGAGCAGTTCTTC. Protein sequence: CASSYTSGRIDEQFF.

A few counts support this clonotype. The chain recombines TRBV20-1 with TRBJ2-5, with a weak D call TRBD1 (6 bases). Germline values: CDR1 DFQATT, CDR2 SNEGSKA (reference sequence). There are 15 residues in the CDR3. The ends were cut back, 0 bases at V and 5 bases at J, with 16 bases in the middle. CDR3 DNA: TGCAGTGCTAGAGACCCCAGGGGCGGACGGGAGACCCAGTACTTC. Amino acid sequence: CSARDPRGGRETQYF.

The V and J genes are TRBV28 and TRBJ2-7; D is unresolved. V lost 3 bases and J lost 0, with 15 bases in between. From germline, CDR1 is MDHEN and CDR2 SYDVKM. CDR3 size: 16 residues. The CDR3, as DNA: TGTGCCAGCAGTTTGCCCGACATCAGGAGCTCCTACGAGCAGTACTTC. Protein sequence: CASSLPDIRSSYEQYF.

This clonotype was seen a handful of times. The chain employs TRBV12-3 or TRBV12-4 and TRBJ1-1; D might be TRBD1 (6 bases). Trimming shortened V by 3 bases and J by 4 bases, and 9 bases separated the two germline ends. This CDR3 has 13 residues. In nucleotides, the CDR3 is TGTGCCAGCAGTTTGACAGGTTTCACTGAAGCTTTCTTT. Translated, it gives CASSLTGFTEAFF.

The CDR3 is CATSDPRAGGSYEQYF. In DNA, the CDR3 is TGTGCCACCAGTGATCCACGGGCGGGAGGTTCCTACGAGCAGTACTTC. The chain links TRBV24-1 to TRBJ2-7, with TRBD2 matching 8 bases. The CDR3 is 16 residues long. In germline, CDR1 is KGHDR, CDR2 SFDVKD. Germline trimming cut 3 bases from V and 1 base from J; bases unmatched to any gene: 7.

The V and J genes are TRBV24-1 and TRBJ2-1, with D possibly TRBD1 on 6 matching bases. V lost 6 bases, J lost 4 bases, and 15 bases lay in between. CDR1 and CDR2 (germline): KGHDR, SFDVKD. This CDR3 region has 15 residues. In nucleotides, the CDR3 is TGTGCCACCAGTCCCCACACAGGGAGATACAATGAGCAGTTCTTC. It specifies CATSPHTGRYNEQFF.

The gene calls are TRBV10-3 and TRBJ2-1, with no clear D. The CDR3 sequence is 16 residues long. Germline CDR1 ENHRY, CDR2 SYGVKD. Trimming took off 0 bases at V and 2 bases at J, with 11 bases between the two ends. CDR3 DNA: TGTGCCATCAGTGAGTCCGGATCCACCCCCTACAATGAGCAGTTCTTC. Protein: CAISESGSTPYNEQFF.

This clonotype was seen only a few times. This chain uses TRBV7-2 with TRBJ2-3, with D maybe TRBD2 (6 bases). The CDR3 has 13 residues. The germline V gene encodes CDR1 SGHTA and CDR2 FQGNSA. V lost 1 base, J lost 14 bases, and 16 bases lay in between. The CDR3 DNA reads TGTGCCAGCAGCTTAGACGGGAGAAGATACGCGTATTTT. Translated: CASSLDGRRYAYF.